The rows below give T cell receptor beta chains drawn from one sample of a study of blood T cell repertoires in COVID-19. Assay: immunoSEQ multiplex PCR; the TCRdb copy retains only in-frame clones and omits some. The sample carries 40,000 to 60,000 clones, around 87% recorded once. Sequencing was carried out using peripheral blood. These receptors were collected from a woman of 80 years or more with COVID-19, enrolled during active disease. Each CDR3 is given with its conserved first and last residue. The D gene is left open where the match is weak. The listing skips clone size in some rows; elsewhere it reads once, few, many or a size class.

>TRBV5-4|NA|NA|TRBJ2-7
TGTGCCAGCAGCCAATCCCCCCGGGGCTACGAGCAGTACTTC
CASSQSPRGYEQYF
>TRBV29-1|NA|NA|TRBJ1-3
TGCAGCGCAGCGGACAGAACTGGAAACACCATATATTTT
CSAADRTGNTIYF
>TRBV18|NA|NA|TRBJ2-1
TGTGCCAGCTCACCCGGAAAAGGGGTTACCTACAATGAGCAGTTCTTC
CASSPGKGVTYNEQFF
>TRBV5-1|NA|NA|TRBJ1-1
TGCGCCAGCAGCTTGGGGGGAGGAACTGAAGCTTTCTTT
CASSLGGGTEAFF
>TRBV6-1|TRBD2|NA|TRBJ2-3
TGTGCCAGCAGTGCTAGCCGCACTAGCGGGGTCACAGATACGCAGTATTTT
CASSASRTSGVTDTQYF
>TRBV6-5|NA|NA|TRBJ1-1
TGTGCCAGCAGTCAAACAGTCCACACTGAAGCTTTCTTT
CASSQTVHTEAFF
>TRBV6-5|NA|large|TRBJ2-7
TGTGCCAGCAGTTACGCACAGGGTTGGGAGCAGTACTTC
CASSYAQGWEQYF
>TRBV4-1|NA|NA|TRBJ1-5
TGCGCCAGCAGCCATATTGACAGGAGGTTGATTCGCAATCAGCCCCAGCATTTT
CASSHIDRRLIRNQPQHF
>TRBV28|NA|NA|TRBJ1-5
TGTGCCAGCACCCCGGGGGGCAGCTTGCGGCCCCAGCATTTT
CASTPGGSLRPQHF
>TRBV3-1/TRBV3-2|NA|once|TRBJ2-7
TGTGCCAGCAGCTACTTCTACGAGCAGTACTTC
CASSYFYEQYF
>TRBV6-5|NA|NA|TRBJ2-1
TGTGCCAGCGACGCATCTAGCGTTGAGCAGTTCTTC
CASDASSVEQFF
>TRBV6-5|TRBD1|NA|TRBJ1-1
TGTGCCAGCCGATTAGCGCGACAGGGGCCTCTTGGGGCTTTCTTT
CASRLARQGPLGAFF
>TRBV30|NA|NA|TRBJ1-1
TGTGCCTGGAGAAGGGGTTTAGGGAACACTGAAGCTTTCTTT
CAWRRGLGNTEAFF
>TRBV7-2|NA|once|TRBJ1-4
TGTGCCAGCAGCTCCCACGGACAGAATGAAAAACTGTTTTTT
CASSSHGQNEKLFF
>TRBV7-2|NA|NA|TRBJ2-1
TGTGCCAGCAGTTCCGTGTCGGATGAGCAGTTCTTC
CASSSVSDEQFF
>TRBV11-3|NA|NA|TRBJ2-2
TGTGCCAGCAGTTCAGGGTCTGGGAACACCGGGGAGCTGTTTTTT
CASSSGSGNTGELFF
>TRBV25-1|TRBD1|NA|TRBJ2-7
TGTGCCAGCAGTGAATGGACAGGGGGGGCCGAGCAGTACTTC
CASSEWTGGAEQYF
>TRBV3-1/TRBV3-2|NA|few|TRBJ1-5
TGTGCCAGCAGCCAGGGGGGAGGTAATCAGCCCCAGCATTTT
CASSQGGGNQPQHF
>TRBV5-4|NA|once|TRBJ2-5
TGTGCCAGCAGCCGGACAGACCAAGAGACCCAGTACTTC
CASSRTDQETQYF
>TRBV6-1|NA|NA|TRBJ2-3
TGTGCCAGCAGTGAAGGAACGGGTACTAGCACAGATACGCAGTATTTT
CASSEGTGTSTDTQYF
>TRBV5-6|TRBD1|NA|TRBJ1-4
TGTGCCAGCAGCCCTCAACAGGGGGGCGGCGAAAAACTGTTTTTT
CASSPQQGGGEKLFF
>TRBV28|TRBD1|NA|TRBJ1-5
TGTGCCAGCAGTTTTTGGGACAGCTCGGTTAGCAATCAGCCCCAGCATTTT
CASSFWDSSVSNQPQHF
>TRBV7-9|NA|NA|TRBJ2-1
TGTGCCAGCAGCTTAGGTGATGGGGGCCTCTACAATGAGCAGTTCTTC
CASSLGDGGLYNEQFF
>TRBV7-2|NA|NA|TRBJ2-4
TGTGCCAGCAGCTTAAACGGGGGCAAAAACATTCAGTACTTC
CASSLNGGKNIQYF
>TRBV9|TRBD2|NA|TRBJ2-7
TGTGCCGGGGGAGGGGTCGAGCAGTACTTC
CAGGGVEQYF
>TRBV11-2|NA|NA|TRBJ2-3
TGTGCCAGCAGCTCACAGGGCCTGAGGGAGTATTTT
CASSSQGLREYF
>TRBV9|TRBD2|NA|TRBJ2-1
TGTGCCAGCAGCCCAACTGGGACTATGAACAATGAGCAGTTCTTC
CASSPTGTMNNEQFF
>TRBV5-1|NA|once|TRBJ1-2
TGCGCCAGCAGCTTGGAGAGCCATGGCTACACCTTC
CASSLESHGYTF
>TRBV6-1|NA|NA|TRBJ2-3
TGTGCCAGCAGTGAAGCGCTAGCATTTAGCACAGATACGCAGTATTTT
CASSEALAFSTDTQYF
>TRBV10-3|NA|NA|TRBJ1-1
TGTGCCATCAGGGGCGGGGGGGCGAACACTGAAGCTTTCTTT
CAIRGGGANTEAFF
>TRBV19|NA|NA|TRBJ2-2
TGTGCCAGTAGTATTGACCGGGGAGCCACCGGGGAGCTGTTTTTT
CASSIDRGATGELFF
>TRBV2|TRBD1|NA|TRBJ1-1
TGTGCCAGCATGGGTCGGGAGGGGGCGCGGAACACTGAAGCTTTCTTT
CASMGREGARNTEAFF
>TRBV28|NA|NA|TRBJ1-6
TGTGCCAGCAGTTTTTATTGGGGGGTGGGGAATTCACCCCTCCACTTT
CASSFYWGVGNSPLHF